This note documents a single T cell receptor beta chain sequence. Its cognate antigen is unknown. This sample was included in a study of cytomegalovirus exposure and HLA in healthy donors. General study findings and limits: Testing in vitro showed three CMV-associated chains specific for CMV antigens. Most observed TCR sequences were rare, whereas some public TCRs were detected in many donors.

Vbeta (60) and Jbeta (13) primers were used in the PCR. The protocol was immunoSEQ multiplex PCR, while the TCRdb copy is restricted to in-frame clones and leaves out a portion. Altogether 110,000 or so clones are present, around four fifths being singletons, with the ten largest covering 8.6%. The sequence came from a woman in her thirties or forties in good health and CMV-seropositive. Sequenced: PBMCs.

The CDR3, as DNA: TGCGCCAGCAGCCAGGACACCGGACGGAGACCCTATGGCTACACCTTC. Protein sequence: CASSQDTGRRPYGYTF. The V call is TRBV4-1, the J call TRBJ1-2; TRBD1 is a possible D gene (5 bases). CDR3 size: 16 residues. CDR1 and CDR2 (germline): MGHRA, YSYEKL. V was clipped by 3 bases and J by 4 bases, with 18 bases between them.